This T cell receptor (beta chain) was obtained from a study of blood T cell repertoires in COVID-19. Overall study context: Collection of acute and convalescent COVID-19 samples took place in the United States, Italy and Spain. From T cells, B-cell-depleted T cells, or PBMCs came the material, which was cDNA or gDNA.

This clone showed up just a few times. A Seattle source enrolled patients during active infection and followed them longitudinally. Germline V gene sequence: CDR1 MNHEY, CDR2 SVGAGI. There are 13 residues in the CDR3. V was shortened by 7 bases and J by 6 bases, with 16 bases between the two germline ends. Per the authors' pipeline: How many nucleated cells were present was estimated from reference gene primer amplification. Profiled with immunoSEQ multiplex PCR; TCRdb holds only in-frame clones, not every one. V, J and clone size reflect that table, while D and trimming were determined from the DNA. The sample consists of some 310,000 clones, around 91% of them appearing once.

Sequencing input: peripheral blood. The chain couples TRBV6-5 to TRBJ2-7; D possibly corresponds to TRBD1 (5 bases). This receptor was identified in a woman aged 40 to 50 with COVID-19, enrolled during active disease. In nucleotides, the CDR3 is TGTGCCAGCATGCGGAACTACCAGGGCGAGCAGTACTTC. This sequence encodes CASMRNYQGEQYF.